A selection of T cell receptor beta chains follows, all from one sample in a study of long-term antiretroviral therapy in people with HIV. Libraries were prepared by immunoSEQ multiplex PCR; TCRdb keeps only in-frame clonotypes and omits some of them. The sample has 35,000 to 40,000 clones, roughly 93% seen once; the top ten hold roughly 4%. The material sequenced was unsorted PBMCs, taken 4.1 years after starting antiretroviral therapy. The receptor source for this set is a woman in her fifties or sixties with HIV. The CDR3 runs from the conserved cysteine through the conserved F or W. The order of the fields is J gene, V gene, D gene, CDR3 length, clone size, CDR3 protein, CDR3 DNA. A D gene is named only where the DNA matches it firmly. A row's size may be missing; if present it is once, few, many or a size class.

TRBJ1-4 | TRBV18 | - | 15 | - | CASSPPGVTNEKLFF | TGTGCCAGCTCACCTCCTGGGGTTACCAATGAAAAACTGTTTTTT
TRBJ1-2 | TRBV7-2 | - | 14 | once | CASSLGRRDYGYTF | TGTGCCAGCAGCTTAGGTCGCAGGGACTATGGCTACACCTTC
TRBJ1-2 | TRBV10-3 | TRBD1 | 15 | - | CAIQAGQGLHYGYTF | TGTGCCATCCAAGCCGGACAGGGGCTCCACTATGGCTACACCTTC
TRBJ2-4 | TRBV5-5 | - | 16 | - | CASSLVRTERENIQYF | TGTGCCAGCAGCTTAGTACGGACAGAGCGTGAAAACATTCAGTACTTC
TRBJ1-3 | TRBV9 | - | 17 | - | CASSVQVSAASGNTIYF | TGTGCCAGCAGCGTCCAGGTATCGGCCGCCTCCGGAAACACCATATATTTT
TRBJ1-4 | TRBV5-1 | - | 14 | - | CASSPGRANEKLFF | TGCGCCAGCAGCCCAGGGAGGGCTAATGAAAAACTGTTTTTT
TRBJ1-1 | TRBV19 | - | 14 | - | CASSIPGRRTEAFF | TGTGCCAGTAGTATTCCAGGGCGGCGCACTGAAGCTTTCTTT
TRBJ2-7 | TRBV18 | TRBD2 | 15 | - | CASSQGTSGLYEQYF | TGTGCCAGCTCACAAGGGACTAGCGGGCTCTACGAGCAGTACTTC
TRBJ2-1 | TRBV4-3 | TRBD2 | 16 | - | CASSQEPGLAGSEQFF | TGCGCCAGCAGCCAAGAGCCGGGACTAGCGGGGAGTGAGCAGTTCTTC
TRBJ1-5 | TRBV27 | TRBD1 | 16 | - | CASSPVGQGANQPQHF | TGTGCCAGCAGTCCCGTAGGACAGGGGGCCAATCAGCCCCAGCATTTT
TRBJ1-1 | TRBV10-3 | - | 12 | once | CAISEGVAEAFF | TGTGCCATCAGTGAGGGGGTAGCGGAAGCTTTCTTT
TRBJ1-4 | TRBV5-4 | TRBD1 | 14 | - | CASRPGTGGEKLFF | TGTGCCAGCAGGCCCGGGACAGGGGGTGAAAAACTGTTTTTT
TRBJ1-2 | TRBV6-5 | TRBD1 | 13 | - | CATKPGTAYGYTF | TGTGCCACCAAGCCCGGGACAGCCTATGGCTACACCTTC
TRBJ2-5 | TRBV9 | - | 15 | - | CASSVVGGGQETQYF | TGTGCCAGCAGCGTAGTCGGTGGGGGGCAAGAGACCCAGTACTTC
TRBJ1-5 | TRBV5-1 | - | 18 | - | CASSLEPRGGYSNQPQHF | TGCGCCAGCAGCTTGGAGCCCAGAGGGGGGTATAGCAATCAGCCCCAGCATTTT
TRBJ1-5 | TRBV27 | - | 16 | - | CASSLSAYNSNQPQHF | TGTGCCAGCAGTTTAAGCGCCTATAATAGCAATCAGCCCCAGCATTTT
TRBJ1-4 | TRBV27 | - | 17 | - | CASSHGGSGSTNEKLFF | TGTGCCAGCAGCCACGGAGGCTCTGGGTCAACTAATGAAAAACTGTTTTTT
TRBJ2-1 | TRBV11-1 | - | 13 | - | CASSFSRYNEQFF | TGTGCCAGCAGTTTTAGCAGGTACAATGAGCAGTTCTTC
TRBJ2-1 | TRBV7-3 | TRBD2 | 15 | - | CASSLRVAGLDEQFF | TGTGCCAGCAGCTTGCGGGTAGCGGGGTTGGATGAGCAGTTCTTC
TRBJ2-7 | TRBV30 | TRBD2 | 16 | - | CAWRPSGGLSFGEQYF | TGTGCCTGGAGGCCTAGCGGGGGGCTAAGTTTCGGCGAGCAGTACTTC
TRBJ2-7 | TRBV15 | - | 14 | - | CATSNHRGGYEQYF | TGTGCCACCAGCAACCACCGTGGGGGTTACGAGCAGTACTTC
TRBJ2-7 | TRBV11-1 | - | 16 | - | CASSPTFPSNPYEQYF | TGTGCCAGCAGCCCGACCTTTCCTAGCAACCCCTACGAGCAGTACTTC
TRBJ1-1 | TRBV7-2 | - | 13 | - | CASSTTVNTEAFF | TGTGCCAGCAGCACGACAGTGAACACTGAAGCTTTCTTT
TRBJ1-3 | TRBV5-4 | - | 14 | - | CASSLAATGNTIYF | TGTGCCAGCAGCTTGGCCGCGACCGGAAACACCATATATTTT
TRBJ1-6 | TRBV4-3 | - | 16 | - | CASSQEWGTYNSPLHF | TGCGCCAGCAGCCAAGAGTGGGGCACCTATAATTCACCCCTCCACTTT
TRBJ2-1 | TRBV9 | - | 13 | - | CASSVGGKGEQFF | TGTGCCAGCAGCGTAGGGGGTAAGGGTGAGCAGTTCTTC
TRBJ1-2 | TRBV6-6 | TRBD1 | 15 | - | CASTITGGLNYGYTF | TGTGCCAGCACCATAACAGGGGGGCTAAACTATGGCTACACCTTC
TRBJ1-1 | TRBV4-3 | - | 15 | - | CASSQDYIGVTEAFF | TGCGCCAGCAGCCAAGATTATATTGGGGTCACTGAAGCTTTCTTT
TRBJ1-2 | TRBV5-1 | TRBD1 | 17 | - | CASSAGFGQDTFYGYTF | TGCGCCAGCAGCGCAGGTTTTGGACAGGACACCTTCTATGGCTACACCTTC
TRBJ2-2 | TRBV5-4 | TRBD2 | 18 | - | CASSPRAPLAANTGELFF | TGTGCCAGCAGTCCCAGGGCCCCACTAGCGGCCAACACCGGGGAGCTGTTTTTT
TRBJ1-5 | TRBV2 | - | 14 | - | CASATWQGNQPQHF | TGTGCCAGCGCGACATGGCAGGGCAATCAGCCCCAGCATTTT
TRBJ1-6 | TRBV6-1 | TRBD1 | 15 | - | CASSAGQGYNSPLHF | TGTGCCAGCAGTGCCGGACAGGGCTATAATTCACCCCTCCACTTT
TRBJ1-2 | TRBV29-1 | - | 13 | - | CSVILDSNYGYTF | TGCAGCGTAATTCTAGACAGTAACTATGGCTACACCTTC
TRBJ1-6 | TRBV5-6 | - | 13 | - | CASSLGQNSPLHF | TGTGCCAGCAGCTTGGGACAGAATTCACCCCTCCACTTT
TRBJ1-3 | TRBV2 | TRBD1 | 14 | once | CASWDREAGNTIYF | TGTGCCAGTTGGGACAGGGAGGCTGGAAACACCATATATTTT
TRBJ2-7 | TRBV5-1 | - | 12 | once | CASSPGVYEQYF | TGCGCCAGCAGCCCGGGAGTCTACGAGCAGTACTTC
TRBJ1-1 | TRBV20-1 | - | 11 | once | CSAPVNTEAFF | TGCAGTGCTCCAGTGAACACTGAAGCTTTCTTT
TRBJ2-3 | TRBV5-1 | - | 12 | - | CASSYYTGTQYF | TGCGCCAGCAGCTACTACACAGGTACGCAGTATTTT
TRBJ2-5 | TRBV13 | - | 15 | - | CASSPPAGEFGTQYF | TGTGCCAGCAGCCCCCCCGCCGGGGAATTTGGGACCCAGTACTTC
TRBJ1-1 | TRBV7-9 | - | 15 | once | CASSRTIGANTEAFF | TGTGCCAGCAGCCGTACTATAGGGGCGAACACTGAAGCTTTCTTT
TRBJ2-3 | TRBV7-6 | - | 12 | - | CASSLAPDTQYF | TGTGCCAGCAGCTTAGCTCCAGATACGCAGTATTTT
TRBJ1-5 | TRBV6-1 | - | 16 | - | CASSEGTVNSNQPQHF | TGTGCCAGCAGTGAAGGGACGGTCAATAGCAATCAGCCCCAGCATTTT
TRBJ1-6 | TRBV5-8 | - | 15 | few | CASSFEGSYNSPLHF | TGTGCCAGCAGCTTTGAGGGCTCCTATAATTCACCCCTCCACTTT
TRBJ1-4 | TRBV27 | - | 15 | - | CASSSRGSTNEKLFF | TGTGCCAGCAGTTCCAGGGGTTCAACTAATGAAAAACTGTTTTTT
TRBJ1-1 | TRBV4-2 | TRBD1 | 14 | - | CASSLSGTGREAFF | TGTGCCAGCAGCCTATCAGGGACAGGTCGCGAAGCTTTCTTT
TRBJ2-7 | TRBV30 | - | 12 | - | CAWSKSSYEQYF | TGTGCCTGGAGCAAGAGCTCCTACGAGCAGTACTTC
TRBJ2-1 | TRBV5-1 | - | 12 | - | CASMVSYNEQFF | TGCGCCAGCATGGTTTCCTACAATGAGCAGTTCTTC
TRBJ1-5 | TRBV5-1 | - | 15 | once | CASSLEPASNQPQHF | TGCGCCAGCAGCTTGGAACCAGCAAGCAATCAGCCCCAGCATTTT
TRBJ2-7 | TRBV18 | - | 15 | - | CASSRAMTVPYEQYF | TGTGCCAGCTCACGAGCCATGACAGTACCTTACGAGCAGTACTTC
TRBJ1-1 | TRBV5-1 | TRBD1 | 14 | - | CASSFDRANTEAFF | TGCGCCAGCAGCTTCGACAGGGCGAACACTGAAGCTTTCTTT
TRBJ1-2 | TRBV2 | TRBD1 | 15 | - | CASRETGQGVRGYTF | TGTGCCAGCAGAGAAACCGGACAGGGGGTTCGGGGCTACACCTTC
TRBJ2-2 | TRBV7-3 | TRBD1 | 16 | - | CASSRGTGTNTGELFF | TGTGCCAGCAGTCGCGGGACAGGCACGAACACCGGGGAGCTGTTTTTT
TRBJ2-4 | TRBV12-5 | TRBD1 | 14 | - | CASGLGDRASSLYF | TGTGCTAGTGGTTTGGGGGACAGGGCCTCTTCCCTCTACTTC
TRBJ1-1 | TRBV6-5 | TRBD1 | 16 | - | CASSSQGAGMDTEAFF | TGTGCCAGCAGTTCGCAGGGGGCGGGGATGGACACTGAAGCTTTCTTT
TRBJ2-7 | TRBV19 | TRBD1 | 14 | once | CASSIASGGYEQYF | TGTGCCAGTAGTATAGCTTCAGGGGGCTACGAGCAGTACTTC
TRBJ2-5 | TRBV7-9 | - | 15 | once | CASSSRVGKRETQYF | TGTGCCAGCAGCTCCAGGGTGGGGAAGCGAGAGACCCAGTACTTC
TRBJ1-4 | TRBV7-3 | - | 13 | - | CASSPGSNEKLFF | TGTGCCAGCAGCCCCGGGAGTAATGAAAAACTGTTTTTT
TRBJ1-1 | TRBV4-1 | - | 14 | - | CASSLGTQNTEAFF | TGCGCCAGCAGCCTTGGGACGCAGAACACTGAAGCTTTCTTT
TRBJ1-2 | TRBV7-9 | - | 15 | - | CASSLGPGDSYGYTF | TGTGCCAGCAGCTTAGGCCCAGGGGATAGCTATGGCTACACCTTC